This T cell receptor (beta chain) comes out of a study of T cell repertoires in cytomegalovirus infection. Study details: It was recently identified HLA-C-restricted and well-studied HLA-B-restricted CMV epitopes that the study used. It can be stated that public TCR beta signatures indicated CMV infection as well as a matching HLA type.

TCRdb re-derived calls from the reads in MiXCR, one entry per CDR3 protein. The table lists some 350,000 distinct CDR3 sequences, just under 30% of them singletons, with roughly 20% in the top ten. As regards this clonotype: The antigen is undetermined.

Study conclusions and caveats: Carriers of CMV and the relevant HLA type were discriminated by public TCR beta frequency.

Germline V gene lookup returns CDR1 SGHTS and CDR2 YDEGEE. The J segment lost 5 bases and the V segment lost 3 bases, leaving 6 bases of the junction unmatched. CDR3 length: 16 amino acids. V is TRBV5-8 and J is TRBJ1-5, with 12 bases fitting TRBD1. This clonotype was obtained from a human donor in good health (CMV status not recorded). Some clones in this sample may be carry-over from other donors' samples. Material: cultured PBMCs, obtained from culture after CMV antigen stimulation. CDR3 sequence reads: CASSWGTGGADQPQHF. The CDR3 region has the DNA TGTGCCAGCAGCTGGGGGACAGGGGGCGCCGATCAGCCCCAGCATTTT.